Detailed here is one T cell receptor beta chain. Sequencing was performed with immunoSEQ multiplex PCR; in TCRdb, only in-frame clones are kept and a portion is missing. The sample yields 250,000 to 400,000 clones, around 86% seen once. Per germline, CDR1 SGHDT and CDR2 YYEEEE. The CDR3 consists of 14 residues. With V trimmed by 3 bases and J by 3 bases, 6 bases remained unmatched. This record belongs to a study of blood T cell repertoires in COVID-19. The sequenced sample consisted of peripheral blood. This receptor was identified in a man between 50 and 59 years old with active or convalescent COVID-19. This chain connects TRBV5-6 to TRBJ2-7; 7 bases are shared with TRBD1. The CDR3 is CASSWGQPLYEQYF. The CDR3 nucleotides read TGTGCCAGCAGCTGGGGACAGCCCCTCTACGAGCAGTACTTC.